The clone carrying this T cell receptor beta chain was found many times. RNA transcripts served as the template for amplifying TCR beta CDR3 regions. First-round RT-PCR targeting the TCR CDR3 was performed with the HTBI primer set. MiXCR, applied by TCRdb to the multiplex PCR reads, yields one record per CDR3 protein. The table shows hundreds of thousands of distinct CDR3 sequences, with roughly 20% occurring only once. The data derive from a study of T cells in Graves' hyperthyroidism and ophthalmopathy. The sample comprised blood. This receptor was taken from a man younger than 40 with Graves' ophthalmopathy.

The CDR3 here is CASNRGREDTEAFF. DNA for the CDR3: TGTGCCAGCAATAGGGGGAGGGAGGACACTGAAGCTTTCTTT. V gene TRBV9 combines with J gene TRBJ1-1, with a weak D call TRBD1 (6 bases). CDR3 length equals 14 residues. Germline CDR1 SGDLS, CDR2 YYNGEE. Trimming removed 6 bases from V and 3 bases from J, with 15 bases in between.